These T cell receptor beta chains were read from a single sample in a study of T-cell memory formation after mild COVID-19. One entry per CDR3 protein results from TCRdb running MiXCR on the 5' RACE reads. There are roughly 86,000 distinct CDR3 sequences in the sample; less than 15% occur only once, and roughly a quarter lies in the top ten. Sequencing was performed on PBMCs or a T cell subset sorted from them (not recorded which). These TCRs come from an adult woman who had mild COVID-19 (a few samples of this study predate the infection). Cell type and time point are not known. The CDR3 runs from the conserved cysteine through the conserved F or W. A D gene is named only where the DNA matches it firmly. Clone sizes are given selectively: once, few, many, or a class where the clone is expanded.

v_gene: TRBV5-5
d_gene: NA
j_gene: TRBJ2-4
abundance: medium-sized
CDR3aa: CASSLNGAAVAKNIQYF
CDR3nt: TGTGCCAGCAGCTTGAACGGAGCGGCAGTAGCCAAAAACATTCAGTACTTC

v_gene: TRBV30
d_gene: NA
j_gene: TRBJ2-1
abundance: NA
CDR3aa: CAWSTGPYNEQFF
CDR3nt: TGTGCCTGGAGTACAGGGCCGTACAATGAGCAGTTCTTC

v_gene: TRBV24-1
d_gene: TRBD2
j_gene: TRBJ2-5
abundance: NA
CDR3aa: CATSDFQRGGETQYF
CDR3nt: TGTGCCACCAGTGATTTCCAGCGGGGAGGGGAGACCCAGTACTTC

v_gene: TRBV7-7
d_gene: NA
j_gene: TRBJ2-1
abundance: many
CDR3aa: CASSVGGGRNEQFF
CDR3nt: TGTGCCAGCAGCGTAGGAGGGGGCCGTAATGAGCAGTTCTTC

v_gene: TRBV27
d_gene: NA
j_gene: TRBJ1-5
abundance: NA
CDR3aa: CASSSYPPQPQHF
CDR3nt: TGTGCCAGCAGTTCCTACCCTCCACAGCCCCAGCATTTT

v_gene: TRBV5-1
d_gene: NA
j_gene: TRBJ1-1
abundance: NA
CDR3aa: CASSSPADTEAFF
CDR3nt: TGCGCCAGCTCGTCCCCGGCGGACACTGAAGCTTTCTTT

v_gene: TRBV4-1
d_gene: NA
j_gene: TRBJ1-3
abundance: few
CDR3aa: CASSPIDSGNTIYF
CDR3nt: TGCGCCAGCAGCCCTATTGATTCTGGAAACACCATATATTTT

v_gene: TRBV4-1
d_gene: TRBD1
j_gene: TRBJ2-3
abundance: NA
CDR3aa: CASSHAGTESTDTQYF
CDR3nt: TGCGCCAGCAGCCATGCCGGGACAGAGAGCACAGATACGCAGTATTTT

v_gene: TRBV29-1
d_gene: NA
j_gene: TRBJ1-1
abundance: few
CDR3aa: CSVDLSGNTEAFF
CDR3nt: TGCAGCGTTGATCTGTCAGGGAACACTGAAGCTTTCTTT

v_gene: TRBV30
d_gene: NA
j_gene: TRBJ2-6
abundance: NA
CDR3aa: CAWMESGANVLTF
CDR3nt: TGTGCCTGGATGGAGTCTGGGGCCAACGTCCTGACTTTC

v_gene: TRBV7-9
d_gene: TRBD2
j_gene: TRBJ2-2
abundance: few
CDR3aa: CGAGDTGELFF
CDR3nt: TGTGGAGCGGGAGACACCGGGGAGCTGTTTTTT

v_gene: TRBV5-1
d_gene: TRBD1
j_gene: TRBJ1-5
abundance: NA
CDR3aa: CASSLEPGGPYSNQPQHF
CDR3nt: TGCGCCAGCAGCTTGGAACCAGGGGGCCCCTATAGCAATCAGCCCCAGCATTTT

v_gene: TRBV11-1
d_gene: TRBD2
j_gene: TRBJ2-1
abundance: NA
CDR3aa: CASSLVGTSFEQFF
CDR3nt: TGTGCCAGCAGCTTAGTGGGGACTAGCTTTGAGCAGTTCTTC

v_gene: TRBV9
d_gene: NA
j_gene: TRBJ2-2
abundance: NA
CDR3aa: CASSVTGGGGDTGELFF
CDR3nt: TGTGCCAGCTCTGTGACTGGAGGGGGCGGCGACACCGGGGAGCTGTTTTTT

v_gene: TRBV7-6
d_gene: TRBD1
j_gene: TRBJ2-5
abundance: few
CDR3aa: CASSTQGAETQYF
CDR3nt: TGTGCCAGCAGCACCCAGGGGGCCGAGACCCAGTACTTC

v_gene: TRBV24-1
d_gene: NA
j_gene: TRBJ2-2
abundance: few
CDR3aa: CATSERGRVGELFF
CDR3nt: TGTGCCACCAGTGAACGAGGGCGGGTTGGGGAGCTGTTTTTT

v_gene: TRBV4-3
d_gene: TRBD1
j_gene: TRBJ2-3
abundance: NA
CDR3aa: CASSQDAQGKLDTQYF
CDR3nt: TGCGCCAGCAGCCAAGATGCACAGGGGAAGTTAGATACGCAGTATTTT

v_gene: TRBV19
d_gene: NA
j_gene: TRBJ2-7
abundance: few
CDR3aa: CASSIDRDGPYEQYF
CDR3nt: TGTGCCAGTAGTATAGACAGGGACGGACCCTACGAGCAGTACTTC

v_gene: TRBV9
d_gene: TRBD1
j_gene: TRBJ1-1
abundance: NA
CDR3aa: CASSTPGTAEAFF
CDR3nt: TGTGCCAGCAGCACCCCAGGGACAGCCGAAGCTTTCTTT

v_gene: TRBV29-1
d_gene: NA
j_gene: TRBJ1-2
abundance: NA
CDR3aa: CSVLGEFSYGYTF
CDR3nt: TGCAGCGTTTTAGGGGAGTTTTCTTACGGCTACACCTTC

v_gene: TRBV7-2
d_gene: NA
j_gene: TRBJ2-7
abundance: NA
CDR3aa: CASSFGTDYEQYF
CDR3nt: TGTGCCAGCAGCTTTGGGACGGACTACGAGCAGTACTTC

v_gene: TRBV20-1
d_gene: NA
j_gene: TRBJ2-1
abundance: NA
CDR3aa: CSARTSGYNEQFF
CDR3nt: TGCAGTGCTAGAACTAGTGGTTACAATGAGCAGTTCTTC

v_gene: TRBV18
d_gene: NA
j_gene: TRBJ1-1
abundance: NA
CDR3aa: CASSPYSPWNTEAFF
CDR3nt: TGTGCCAGCTCACCATATTCACCGTGGAACACTGAAGCTTTCTTT

v_gene: TRBV15
d_gene: TRBD2
j_gene: TRBJ2-3
abundance: few
CDR3aa: CATRVAGGTDTQYF
CDR3nt: TGTGCCACCAGGGTAGCGGGAGGCACAGATACGCAGTATTTT

v_gene: TRBV7-9
d_gene: NA
j_gene: TRBJ2-7
abundance: NA
CDR3aa: CASSSPSAPEQYF
CDR3nt: TGTGCCAGCAGTTCCCCGTCTGCCCCCGAGCAGTACTTC

v_gene: TRBV9
d_gene: TRBD2
j_gene: TRBJ2-7
abundance: NA
CDR3aa: CASSGGEGPYEQYF
CDR3nt: TGTGCCAGCAGCGGAGGGGAGGGGCCCTACGAGCAGTACTTC